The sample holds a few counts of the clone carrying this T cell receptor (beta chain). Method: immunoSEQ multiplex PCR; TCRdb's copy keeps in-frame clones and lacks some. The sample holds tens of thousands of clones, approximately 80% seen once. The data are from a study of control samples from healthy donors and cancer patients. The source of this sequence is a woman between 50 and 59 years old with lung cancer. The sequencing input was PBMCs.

The chain's CDR3 is CASSQVPTGRTGELFF. CDR3 DNA sequence: TGTGCCAGCAGCCAAGTTCCGACAGGGCGAACCGGGGAGCTGTTTTTT. The chain recombines TRBV14 with TRBJ2-2, with TRBD1 matching over 7 bases. Per germline, CDR1 SGHDN and CDR2 FVKESK. V gave up 1 base and J gave up 5 bases; unmatched junction bases: 7. The CDR3 length is 16 residues.